This TCR beta chain was sequenced for a study of blood T cells in healthy people across ages. Study-wide background: About one barcoded beta molecule was captured per two T cells (by template switching). The study, taken as a whole, reports: Underestimates were what the diversity estimates from one million T cells were considered to be. Long-lived and aged donors differed, with more naive CD4+ cells and higher diversity in the long-lived. Older individuals had lower TCR beta diversity per million T cells (the decline was roughly linear).

The use of a sample-barcoded 5' primer and a J-beta primer mix characterized a second PCR of about 7 to 12 cycles. TCRdb processed the 5' RACE reads anew with MiXCR; each CDR3 protein has one entry. This sample has about 720,000 distinct CDR3 sequences, with 22% found just once. This clonotype was detected only a few times. The antigen is not known. The CDR3 is made up of 14 amino acids. With V trimmed by 6 bases and J by 6 bases, 7 bases remained unmatched. The gene calls are TRBV12-3 or TRBV12-4 and TRBJ1-1; 10 bases map to TRBD1. Sequencing was carried out using blood. The clonotype was recovered from a man aged 65 to 85 in good health. Here the CDR3 reads CASSLTGGAAEAFF. The CDR3 nucleotides read TGTGCCAGCAGCCTGACAGGGGGCGCGGCTGAAGCTTTCTTT.